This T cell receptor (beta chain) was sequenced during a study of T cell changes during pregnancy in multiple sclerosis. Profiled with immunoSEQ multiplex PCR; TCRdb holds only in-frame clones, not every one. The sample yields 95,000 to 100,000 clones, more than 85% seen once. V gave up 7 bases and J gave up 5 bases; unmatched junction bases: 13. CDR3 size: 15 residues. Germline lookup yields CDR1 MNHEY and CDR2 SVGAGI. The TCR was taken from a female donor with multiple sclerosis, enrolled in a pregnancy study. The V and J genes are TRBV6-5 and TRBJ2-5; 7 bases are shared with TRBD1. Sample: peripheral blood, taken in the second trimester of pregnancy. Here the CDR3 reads CASTLTTGRLETQYF. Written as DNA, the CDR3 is TGTGCCAGCACCCTTACGACAGGGCGGTTGGAGACCCAGTACTTC.